The rows below give T cell receptor beta chains drawn from one sample of a study of cytomegalovirus exposure and HLA in healthy donors. Generated by immunoSEQ multiplex PCR, the TCRdb table keeps only in-frame clones and is missing some. Among 110,000 to 150,000 clones, 55% to 85% were seen once, and the ten largest hold over 2%. The sample taken for sequencing was PBMCs. These receptor sequences come from a man aged 35-49 years in good health and CMV-seronegative. Each CDR3 is given with its conserved first and last residue. Fields, in order: clone size, D gene, V gene, J gene, CDR3 DNA, CDR3 protein. The D gene is left open where the match is weak. Size is omitted from some rows. Given values are once, few, many or a class for expanded clones.

few,NA,TRBV11-2,TRBJ1-2,TGTGCCAGCAGCCAACAACAGGGTTTTAAGGGCTACACCTTC,CASSQQQGFKGYTF
NA,TRBD2,TRBV19,TRBJ2-3,TGTGCCAGTAGTTGGACTAGCGGGGGGGTAGGCACAGATACGCAGTATTTT,CASSWTSGGVGTDTQYF
once,NA,TRBV5-1,TRBJ1-2,TGCGCCAGCAGCCTGGGACCAAACTATGGCTACCCCTTC,CASSLGPNYGYPF
once,NA,TRBV5-1,TRBJ2-6,TGCGCCAGCAGCTTGGCCTACAGGCGCTCTGGGGCCAACGTCCTGACTTTC,CASSLAYRRSGANVLTF
once,TRBD2,TRBV19,TRBJ2-2,TGTGCCAGTAGTATTAGGAAGAGCGGGATAACCGGGGAGCTGTTTTTT,CASSIRKSGITGELFF
NA,TRBD2,TRBV7-9,TRBJ2-7,TGTGCCAGCAGCTCCTCCCTGGGTAGCGGGAGGCTCTTCCAATACGAGCAGTACTTC,CASSSSLGSGRLFQYEQYF
NA,TRBD2,TRBV10-2,TRBJ2-7,TGCGCCAGCAGTGAGTCGGGGCGGGAGGGAAACTACGAGCAGTACTTC,CASSESGREGNYEQYF
NA,NA,TRBV7-2,TRBJ2-1,TGTGCCAGCAGCTTAGGTCCCAGGGGCCATGAGCAGTTCTTC,CASSLGPRGHEQFF
NA,TRBD2,TRBV6-1,TRBJ2-7,TGTGCCAGCAGTACCGGGGGGAAGGATTACGAGCAGTACTTC,CASSTGGKDYEQYF
NA,NA,TRBV4-3,TRBJ2-5,TGCGCCAGCAGCCAAGATGCCGTAGGGCAGGGGTCGTACCAAGAGACCCAGTACTTC,CASSQDAVGQGSYQETQYF
NA,TRBD2,TRBV12-5,TRBJ2-1,TGTGCTAGTGGTCCCGGACTAGCGGGAGGAAACGTGCAGTTCTTC,CASGPGLAGGNVQFF
NA,TRBD1,TRBV7-9,TRBJ1-5,TGTGCCAGCAGCGGGACAGGCAATCAGCCCCAGCATTTT,CASSGTGNQPQHF
NA,TRBD1,TRBV5-1,TRBJ1-4,TGCGCCAGCAGCGGAAAGGACAGGGGAGAGGAAAAACTGTTTTTT,CASSGKDRGEEKLFF
NA,NA,TRBV5-4,TRBJ2-1,TGTGCCAGCAGCTTCTCCCCCTCCTACAATGAGCAGTTCTTC,CASSFSPSYNEQFF
NA,NA,TRBV4-1,TRBJ1-3,TGCGCCAGCAGCCAAGAAATCGGGGGGCGAGGAAACACCATATATTTT,CASSQEIGGRGNTIYF
NA,TRBD1,TRBV5-1,TRBJ1-1,TGCGCCAGCAGCTTGGAGACAGGGTTGGAGACTGAAGCTTTCTTT,CASSLETGLETEAFF
NA,NA,TRBV7-3,TRBJ1-3,TGTGCCAGCAGCTTAAATCGGGGGTACACCATATATTTT,CASSLNRGYTIYF
once,TRBD1,TRBV6-5,TRBJ1-2,TGTGCCAGCAGTGCAGACAGGGGGAACTATGGCTACACCTTC,CASSADRGNYGYTF
NA,NA,TRBV9,TRBJ1-1,TGTGCCAGCAGCCCCAGAGACACAGGGAGTACGGGTGAAGCTTTCTTT,CASSPRDTGSTGEAFF
NA,TRBD1,TRBV19,TRBJ1-2,TGTGCCAGTAGTAGACGACAGGGGGCGAGAGGCTACACCTTC,CASSRRQGARGYTF
NA,NA,TRBV2,TRBJ1-2,TGTGCCAGCAGTCCTAGGATTGGCTTGCATGGCTACACCTTC,CASSPRIGLHGYTF
few,NA,TRBV15,TRBJ1-1,TGTGCCACCAGCAGAGACTACCCGAGATTGAACACTGAAGCTTTCTTT,CATSRDYPRLNTEAFF
NA,NA,TRBV14,TRBJ1-1,TGTGCCAGCAGCCAGGCTGACAGAGTTAAAGCTTTCTTT,CASSQADRVKAFF
NA,TRBD1,TRBV9,TRBJ2-5,TGTGCCAGCAGCGTTGAGACAGGGCCCCAGTACTTC,CASSVETGPQYF
NA,NA,TRBV7-7,TRBJ1-1,TGTGCCAGCAGCTTAGCCCCGGGAACTGAAGCTTTCTTT,CASSLAPGTEAFF
NA,TRBD1,TRBV19,TRBJ1-1,TGTGCCAGTAGTACCCGTTTGGGACAGGGCTCAAACGAAGCTTTCTTT,CASSTRLGQGSNEAFF
NA,NA,TRBV10-3,TRBJ2-3,TGTGCCATCAGTGCCAATACGGGAGTAGTCCCAGATACGCAGTATTTT,CAISANTGVVPDTQYF
NA,NA,TRBV6-5,TRBJ1-1,TGTGCCAGCACCAATGGACACCAAGCTTTCTTT,CASTNGHQAFF
NA,NA,TRBV7-3,TRBJ2-7,TGTGCCAGCAGCTTAAGGCCAGGGCGCACCTACGAGCAGTACTTC,CASSLRPGRTYEQYF
NA,NA,TRBV6-5,TRBJ1-3,TGTGCCAGCAGTTACTCGGGGGGACTCTCTGGAAACACCATATATTTT,CASSYSGGLSGNTIYF
NA,NA,TRBV19,TRBJ1-5,TGTGCCAGTAGTATAGATCCGTATAGCAATCAGCCCCAGCATTTT,CASSIDPYSNQPQHF
few,NA,TRBV5-1,TRBJ1-1,TGCGCCAGCAGTATGGGGGCTGGCACTGAAGCTTTCTTT,CASSMGAGTEAFF
once,TRBD1,TRBV19,TRBJ2-7,TGTGCCACTACAGAGGGGCAGGGGGCCGTCGAGCAGTACTTC,CATTEGQGAVEQYF
once,TRBD2,TRBV10-3,TRBJ2-3,TGTGCCATCAGTGGGGGACTAGACACAGATACGCAGTATTTT,CAISGGLDTDTQYF
NA,NA,TRBV21-1,TRBJ1-5,TGTGCCAGCAGCCACCTTGGACAGGCGGATCAGCCCCAGCATTTT,CASSHLGQADQPQHF